This T cell receptor (beta chain) was sequenced in a study of glioma-infiltrating T cells after dendritic cell vaccination. Study background: Patients received autologous tumor lysate-pulsed dendritic cell vaccination between about 2003 and 2012.

The primer mix had 60 V beta and 13 J beta primers. The method was immunoSEQ multiplex PCR; TCRdb's version includes in-frame clones alone and lacks a portion of them. The data hold approximately 92,000 clones, with 75% to 90% observed a single time. The germline V gene encodes CDR1 SEHNR and CDR2 FQNEAQ (reference sequence). The CDR3 covers 15 residues. V dropped 8 bases and J dropped 3 bases, with 18 bases sitting between them. As to time point: after dendritic cell vaccination, including at tumor progression/relapse. The source was blood, collected after dendritic cell vaccination. The receptor was isolated from a human donor with glioblastoma. The chain is built from TRBV7-9 and TRBJ2-3, with D perhaps TRBD1 (6 bases). CDR3 DNA: TGTGCCAGCCGACAGGCAGTAATAAGTACAGATACGCAGTATTTT. Translating it yields CASRQAVISTDTQYF.